These 32 T cell receptor beta chains came from one sample sequenced in a study of blood T cells in healthy people across ages. Through a sample-barcoded 5' primer and a J-beta primer mix, a second PCR was run for about 6 to 12 cycles. TCRdb passed the 5' RACE reads through MiXCR, listing each CDR3 protein once. The table lists approximately 2,000,000 distinct CDR3 sequences, more than 35% of them singletons, with around 23% in the top ten. Sequencing was done on a sample of blood. These receptors came from a human donor in good health.

This clonotype was observed a handful of times. The DNA of the CDR3 is TGCAGTGCTAGAGCCGGGACAGGGACGTATGGCTACACCTTC. This sequence encodes CSARAGTGTYGYTF. V usage is TRBV20-1 and J usage is TRBJ1-2, with 9 bases lining up with TRBD1. In germline, CDR1 is DFQATT, CDR2 SNEGSKA (reference sequence). The CDR3 is made up of 14 amino acids. The junction had 5 bases not matched to a gene; V was cut back by 1 base and J by 5 bases.

The CDR3: CASSYDSRGETQYF. The CDR3 DNA reads TGTGCCAGCAGTTATGACTCCCGGGGGGAGACCCAGTACTTC. The rearrangement links TRBV6-6 to TRBJ2-5; D is possibly TRBD2 (6 bases). CDR3 length: 14 amino acids. From germline, CDR1 is MNHNY and CDR2 SVGAGI (reference sequence). V gave up 3 bases and J gave up 5 bases, with 13 bases separating them.

In its sample, this clonotype was seen a few times. This chain uses TRBV27 with TRBJ1-2; no reliable D call. The CDR3 loop spans 12 amino acids. Germline CDR1 reads MNHEY; CDR2 reads SMNVEV (reference sequence). V gave up 5 bases and J gave up 8 bases, with 12 bases separating them. CDR3 in amino acids: CASSTDLRGYTF. Here the CDR3 DNA reads TGTGCCAGCAGTACGGACCTGCGGGGCTACACCTTC.

The rearrangement uses TRBV7-2 and TRBJ1-1; D is undetermined. CDR1 and CDR2 from the germline V gene are SGHTA and FQGNSA. This CDR3 is built from 15 residues. The V end was cut by 0 bases, the J end by 5 bases, with 13 bases between. CDR3 nucleotide sequence: TGTGCCAGCAGCTTAGCTTTTACCCAACGGACTGAAGCTTTCTTT. Translated: CASSLAFTQRTEAFF.

The chain has TRBV12-3 or TRBV12-4 and TRBJ1-5; unclear D gene. The CDR3 is 14 residues long. The ends were cut back, 2 bases at V and 6 bases at J, with 11 bases in the middle. The CDR3 reads CASSLREIGQPQHF. CDR3 nucleotide sequence: TGTGCCAGCAGTTTAAGGGAAATCGGTCAGCCCCAGCATTTT.

The chain carries TRBV28 and TRBJ1-4, with a weak D call TRBD1 (6 bases). Germline V gene sequence: CDR1 MDHEN, CDR2 SYDVKM. The CDR3 spans 15 residues. Trimming shortened V by 4 bases and J by 8 bases, and 17 bases separated the two germline ends. The CDR3 nucleotides are TGTGCCAGCAGTTATCTCGACAGGTTGATCGAAAAACTGTTTTTT. This sequence encodes CASSYLDRLIEKLFF.

The rearrangement links TRBV4-2 to TRBJ2-7, with TRBD1 matching over 8 bases. Germline CDR1 is LGHNA and CDR2 is YNFKEQ. V gave up 0 bases and J gave up 2 bases; unmatched junction bases: 6. The CDR3 loop spans 16 amino acids. This chain's CDR3 is CASSQDITGGTYEQYF. CDR3 in DNA: TGTGCCAGCAGCCAAGATATAACAGGGGGAACCTACGAGCAGTACTTC.

This clonotype has a single count. This sequence joins TRBV4-3 and TRBJ1-2; maybe TRBD1 (5 bases). The CDR3 sequence is 12 residues long. The germline V and J ends were trimmed by 1 base and 11 bases, with 11 bases remaining between them. The germline CDR1 and CDR2 sequences are LGHNA and YSLEER. CDR3 nucleotides: TGCGCCAGCAGCCAAGGACCGGGACCTTACACCTTC. Encoded protein: CASSQGPGPYTF.

This clonotype was detected only a few times. The chain couples TRBV4-3 to TRBJ2-5; D gene uncertain. V gave up 4 bases and J gave up 0 bases, with 9 bases separating them. The CDR3 sequence is 14 residues long. CDR1 LGHNA and CDR2 YSLEER come from the germline V gene. CDR3 amino acids: CASSPTPDQETQYF. The CDR3, as DNA: TGCGCCAGCAGCCCGACACCGGACCAAGAGACCCAGTACTTC.

CDR3 sequence: CASNRAANTEAFF. CDR3 in DNA: TGTGCCAGCAATAGGGCGGCCAACACTGAAGCTTTCTTT. The V and J genes are TRBV6-1 and TRBJ1-1, with D hard to call. Between the trimmed V and J ends, which lost 7 bases and 2 bases, there was a span of 11 bases. Per the germline V gene, CDR1 is MNHNS and CDR2 is SASEGT. This CDR3 contains 13 residues.

This clonotype was detected a few times. V is TRBV5-5 and J is TRBJ1-1; D remains unclear. This CDR3 contains 13 residues. From germline, CDR1 is SGHKS and CDR2 YYEKEE (reference sequence). Trimming stripped 6 bases from V and 0 bases from J, with 9 bases between. CDR3 DNA sequence: TGTGCCAGCAAGAGTCTGATGAACACTGAAGCTTTCTTT. Its translation is CASKSLMNTEAFF.

This chain links TRBV12-5 with TRBJ1-5; D might be TRBD1 (5 bases). V lost 0 bases and J 6 bases, leaving 18 bases between the germline ends. Germline assignment: CDR1 LGHNT and CDR2 FRNRAP. This CDR3 spans 17 amino acids. Here the CDR3 reads CASGLVGVGREGQPQHF. CDR3 nucleotides: TGTGCTAGTGGTTTGGTGGGGGTAGGCCGGGAAGGTCAGCCCCAGCATTTT.

The chain employs TRBV6-1 and TRBJ2-3; 8 bases agree with TRBD2. Germline trimming cut 3 bases from V and 2 bases from J; bases unmatched to any gene: 10. The CDR3 sequence is 17 residues long. Germline V gene lookup returns CDR1 MNHNS and CDR2 SASEGT. CDR3 amino acids: CASSDETSATFTDTQYF. As DNA, the CDR3 is TGTGCCAGCAGTGACGAGACTAGCGCAACATTCACAGATACGCAGTATTTT.

This clonotype showed up just a few times. CDR3 sequence (DNA): TGTGCCAGCAGCACCGGGTTGACAACCTACGAGCAGTACTTC. Translating it yields CASSTGLTTYEQYF. The chain recombines TRBV7-9 with TRBJ2-4; D not resolved. The J call may be wrong; the DNA end is better matched by TRBJ2-7. Germline assignment: CDR1 SEHNR and CDR2 FQNEAQ (reference sequence). The CDR3 totals 14 residues.

The chain has TRBV4-3 and TRBJ2-2; 12 bases line up with TRBD1. Trimming took 4 bases from V and 4 from J; bases not matched to a gene: 4. Per germline, CDR1 LGHNA and CDR2 YSLEER. The CDR3 loop spans 16 amino acids. The CDR3: CASSLGQGAFTGELFF. CDR3 coding DNA: TGCGCCAGCAGCCTGGGACAGGGGGCTTTCACCGGGGAGCTGTTTTTT.

The CDR3 DNA follows: TGTGCCAGCAGTTACTGGACAGGGGGTTCTTCACCCCTCCACTTT. It codes for CASSYWTGGSSPLHF. The V and J genes are TRBV6-5 and TRBJ1-6; 10 nucleotides agree with TRBD1. The CDR3 runs 15 residues. The ends lost 1 base at V and 9 bases at J; junction bases unmatched: 3. Germline V gene data show CDR1 as MNHEY and CDR2 as SVGAGI.

This clonotype was counted a few times. This chain uses TRBV5-1 with TRBJ2-5, with 7 bases identical to TRBD1. Germline CDR1 reads SGHRS; CDR2 reads YFSETQ. This CDR3 region has 16 residues. The V segment lost 4 bases and the J segment 2 bases; nucleotides outside the gene matches: 11. In DNA form, the CDR3 reads TGCGCCAGCAGCCTCCAGCCGGGACAGAATCAAGAGACCCAGTACTTC. Translated: CASSLQPGQNQETQYF.

The table lists this clonotype with a few counts. The V call is TRBV9, the J call TRBJ2-7, with TRBD1 as a possible D gene (6 bases). Trimming removed 3 bases from V and 2 bases from J, with 12 bases in between. Germline values: CDR1 SGDLS, CDR2 YYNGEE. The CDR3 sequence is 14 residues long. The CDR3 spells CASSANRVPYEQYF. The CDR3 DNA reads as TGTGCCAGCAGCGCCAACAGGGTTCCCTACGAGCAGTACTTC.

This clonotype was observed a few times. V gene TRBV20-1 combines with J gene TRBJ2-5; D is perhaps TRBD1 (5 bases). The V and J ends lost 0 bases and 2 bases respectively, with 13 bases between them. The CDR3 length is 15 residues. CDR1 and CDR2 from the germline V gene are DFQATT and SNEGSKA (reference sequence). The CDR3 here is CSARDPQGWQETQYF. As DNA, the CDR3 is TGCAGTGCTAGAGATCCCCAGGGCTGGCAAGAGACCCAGTACTTC.

This chain uses TRBV5-6 with TRBJ2-1, with 10 bases matching TRBD2. Trimming cost V 1 base and J 4 bases; bases outside gene matches: 8. The CDR3 extends over 17 amino acids. Germline CDR1 SGHDT, CDR2 YYEEEE. CDR3 bases: TGTGCCAGCAGCTTGCTGAGCGGGGGGGCGGGATACAATGAGCAGTTCTTC. This sequence encodes CASSLLSGGAGYNEQFF.

This clonotype occurred a few times. V usage is TRBV27 and J usage is TRBJ2-1; 11 bases map to TRBD2. This CDR3 has 18 residues. With V trimmed by 0 bases and J by 7 bases, 11 bases remained unmatched. Germline loops: CDR1 MNHEY, CDR2 SMNVEV (reference sequence). CDR3 sequence: CASSLSSGGGSIGNEQFF. CDR3 DNA: TGTGCCAGCAGTTTATCTAGCGGGGGGGGAAGTATAGGGAATGAGCAGTTCTTC.

V is TRBV4-1 and J is TRBJ2-4, with D perhaps given as TRBD1 or TRBD2 (5 bases each). The DNA end is more similar to TRBJ2-7, so the J call may be wrong. The germline V gene encodes CDR1 MGHRA and CDR2 YSYEKL. The CDR3 has 16 residues. The CDR3 loop is CASSQGETVQPYEQYF. The CDR3 DNA follows: TGCGCCAGCAGCCAAGGGGAGACAGTTCAACCTTACGAGCAGTACTTC.

A few counts support this clonotype. The V call is TRBV7-2, the J call TRBJ1-1; D is undetermined. The V gene's germline CDR1 is SGHTA and CDR2 FQGNSA. V lost 1 base, J lost 7 bases, and 13 bases lay in between. This CDR3 has 14 amino acids. The CDR3 is CASSLGRSTLEAFF. For the CDR3, the DNA is TGTGCCAGCAGCTTAGGTAGGAGTACACTTGAAGCTTTCTTT.

This clonotype occurred many times. One end of the junction is discordant with germline, which a read error may explain. The rearrangement joins TRBV5-1 to TRBJ2-1; 7 nucleotides agree with TRBD2. Germline CDR1 is SGHRS and CDR2 is YFSETQ. This CDR3 spans 15 amino acids. The CDR3 region has the DNA TGTGCCAGCAGCTTGGGGGGGGGAACCTACAATGAGCAGTTCTTC. Translation gives CASSLGGGTYNEQFF.

The chain employs TRBV3-1 and TRBJ1-5, with 7 bases matching TRBD1. V shed 4 bases and J 0 bases; nucleotides not matched to a gene: 6. The V gene's germline CDR1 is LGHDT and CDR2 YNNKEL (reference sequence). The CDR3 is 16 residues long. CDR3 region: CASSPGTEYSNQPQHF. The CDR3 region has the DNA TGTGCCAGCAGCCCGGGGACAGAATATAGCAATCAGCCCCAGCATTTT. Filled out from reference TRBV3-1 and TRBJ1-5, the complete variable domain reads DTAVSQTPKYLVTQMGNDKSIKCEQNLGHDTMYWYKQDSKKFLKIMFSYNNKELIINETVPNRFSPKSPDKAHLNLHINSLELGDSAVYFCASSPGTEYSNQPQHFGDGTRLSIL.

Turning to this clonotype: A much larger clone differs by one base, so this may be a read error. The chain joins TRBV2 to TRBJ2-5, with D unresolved. The J call could be wrong; TRBJ2-7 is a better fit for the DNA end. Germline CDR1 reads SNHLY; CDR2 reads FYNNEI. CDR3 size: 12 residues. Written as DNA, the CDR3 is TGTGCCAGCAGTTCCGGGTCCAACGAGCAGTACTTC. Amino acids: CASSSGSNEQYF.

V usage is TRBV6-5 and J usage is TRBJ2-2; D call uncertain. Germline V gene data show CDR1 as MNHEY and CDR2 as SVGAGI. The CDR3 loop spans 14 amino acids. V was cut by 6 bases and J by 3 bases, with 11 bases left in between. This CDR3 is CASSTLTDTGELFF. CDR3 DNA: TGTGCCAGCAGCACATTAACAGACACCGGGGAGCTGTTTTTT.

This clonotype showed up just a few times. The chain carries TRBV7-2 and TRBJ1-5; TRBD1 might be the D (5 bases). The germline V and J ends were trimmed by 5 bases and 0 bases, with 5 bases remaining between them. Germline CDR1 SGHTA, CDR2 FQGNSA. The CDR3 consists of 13 residues. The CDR3 protein is CASSGHSNQPQHF. CDR3 DNA sequence: TGTGCCAGCAGCGGACATAGCAATCAGCCCCAGCATTTT.

The chain joins TRBV12-5 to TRBJ2-1; D is undetermined. Between the trimmed V and J ends, which lost 5 bases and 10 bases, there was a span of 9 bases. The V gene's germline CDR1 is LGHNT and CDR2 FRNRAP. This CDR3 has 11 residues. The DNA for the CDR3 is TGTGCTAGTGGTGGGATTGGGGAGCAGTTCTTC. Translating gives CASGGIGEQFF.

The gene calls are TRBV28 and TRBJ2-1, with TRBD1 matching over 9 bases. J lost 3 bases, V lost 3 bases, and 9 bases had no gene match. The V gene's germline CDR1 is MDHEN and CDR2 SYDVKM. This CDR3 is 17 amino acids long. This CDR3 is CASSFLPNRGHYNEQFF. CDR3 nucleotide sequence: TGTGCCAGCAGTTTTCTCCCAAACAGGGGGCACTACAATGAGCAGTTCTTC.

The chain employs TRBV12-3 or TRBV12-4 and TRBJ2-1, with 15 bases matching TRBD2. This CDR3 comprises 15 residues. The J segment lost 9 bases and the V segment lost 3 bases, leaving 3 bases of the junction unmatched. CDR3 bases: TGTGCCAGCAGTTTCGGGACTAGCGGGGGGATTGAGCAGTTCTTC. This codes for CASSFGTSGGIEQFF.

This rearrangement joins TRBV5-6 to TRBJ1-1; TRBD1 matches at 7 bases. From germline, CDR1 is SGHDT and CDR2 YYEEEE. The CDR3 consists of 14 residues. J gave up 7 bases and V 6 bases, and 12 bases lay outside the gene matches. The CDR3 bases are TGTGCCAGCAACCTTCTCCGGGGGACAGTTGAAGCTTTCTTT. This translates into CASNLLRGTVEAFF. The full variable domain, in which reference TRBV5-6 and TRBJ1-1 provide the parts outside the CDR3, is DAGVTQSPTHLIKTRGQQVTLRCSPKSGHDTVSWYQQALGQGPQFIFQYYEEEERQRGNFPDRFSGHQFPNYSSELNVNALLLGDSALYLCASNLLRGTVEAFFGQGTRLTVV.